The clone carrying this TCR beta chain appeared many times. Its target is not known. The record originates from a study of response to subunit inactivated influenza vaccine. Study-level points and caveats: Authors suggested that a seasonal influenza vaccination recruits few new T cells each time.

This CDR3 region has 16 residues. The V gene's germline CDR1 is LNHNV and CDR2 YYDKDF (reference sequence). V lost 2 bases to trimming and J lost 5 bases; unmatched junction nucleotides: 9. TCRdb used MiXCR to reprocess the RT-PCR reads, holding one entry per CDR3 protein. The sample includes about half a million distinct CDR3 sequences, under 9% of them seen just once. J is TRBJ2-3 and V is TRBV15; the match to TRBD2 covers 8 bases. This TCR derives from a man aged 50-75 years who received an inactivated influenza vaccine. Sequencing was performed on PBMCs from blood, taken 23 months after vaccination. The CDR3 DNA follows: TGTGCCACCAGCAGATTACCGGGACTAGACCTAGATACGCAGTATTTT. Its protein product is CATSRLPGLDLDTQYF.